This T cell receptor (beta chain) is from a study of blood T cell repertoires in COVID-19. Background on the study: Some COVID-19 samples were acute and others convalescent; all came from the United States, Italy and Spain. Sources were T cells, B-cell-depleted T cells, or PBMCs; the material itself was cDNA or gDNA.

Original methodology: Scientists estimated how many nucleated cells there were by amplifying reference gene primers. Data came from immunoSEQ multiplex PCR; TCRdb stores just in-frame clones and leaves some out. V and J calls and clone size follow that table, whereas D and trimming were derived from the DNA. The table records 95,000 or so clones, less than 90% of them present only once. CDR3 size: 15 residues. CDR1 is SGHRS and CDR2 is YFSETQ in the germline V gene. The junction had 11 bases not matched to a gene; V was cut back by 7 bases and J by 2 bases. The V call is TRBV5-1, the J call TRBJ2-5, with 7 bases identical to TRBD1. The receptor's source is a man older than 75 with active or convalescent COVID-19. The sequenced sample was peripheral blood. CDR3: CASSVTGPGQETQYF. The CDR3 nucleotides read TGCGCCAGCTCCGTGACAGGGCCGGGACAAGAGACCCAGTACTTC.